The next 29 T cell receptor beta chains were all read from a single sample in a study of metastatic and nonmetastatic thyroid tumors. MiXCR was used by TCRdb to re-call the PCR reads. The repertoire holds tens of thousands of clones, with approximately 29% as singletons. All patients reached thyroid surgery having received no treatment beforehand. Sequences were obtained from blood. The source is a female donor with papillary thyroid cancer or a benign thyroid nodule (not recorded which). Some clones in this sample may be carry-over from other donors' samples.

This clone was picked up a small number of times. V usage is TRBV10-2 and J usage is TRBJ1-1; no reliable D call. CDR1 is WSHSY, CDR2 SAAADI, per germline. V lost 7 bases and J lost 0, with 9 bases in between. CDR3 length: 13 residues. The CDR3 coding sequence is TGCGCCAGCATACATGGGATGAACACTGAAGCTTTCTTT. Translated, it gives CASIHGMNTEAFF.

In this sample, this clone turned up a few times. CDR3 protein: CASSEPGQGNTEAFF. In DNA form, the CDR3 reads TGTGCCAGCAGTGAACCGGGACAGGGGAACACTGAAGCTTTCTTT. The chain couples TRBV6-1 to TRBJ1-1; 9 bases are a match to TRBD1. J was trimmed by 1 base and V by 2 bases; bases with no gene match: 2. Germline CDR1 is MNHNS and CDR2 is SASEGT. The CDR3 loop spans 15 amino acids.

Details on this clone: Germline and junction disagree at one end, which may indicate a read error. The chain is built from TRBV4-1 and TRBJ2-2, with TRBD2 as a possible D gene (6 bases). This CDR3 comprises 15 residues. Per germline, CDR1 MGHRA and CDR2 YSYEKL. CDR3 nucleotides: TGCGCCAGCACAGAGAGATCCCAGGACACCGGGGGGCTGTTTTTT. This sequence encodes CASTERSQDTGGLFF.

The sample holds a few counts of this clone. The chain joins TRBV29-1 to TRBJ1-2, with D perhaps matching TRBD1 (5 bases). The CDR3 has 14 residues. With 0 bases removed from V and 10 bases from J, the gap between germline ends came to 18 bases. Germline assignment: CDR1 SQVTM and CDR2 ANQGSEA. The CDR3 loop reads CSVEDRSLGGDYTF. The CDR3 DNA follows: TGCAGCGTTGAAGATCGGTCCCTGGGGGGAGACTACACCTTC.

This clone was seen ten or more times. This chain connects TRBV30 to TRBJ1-6; 7 nucleotides match TRBD1. The CDR3 sequence is 14 residues long. V trimming: 4 bases; J trimming: 8 bases; junction bases outside the gene matches: 8. Germline CDR1 reads GTSNPN; CDR2 reads SVGIG (reference sequence). The CDR3 DNA follows: TGTGCCTGGAAAGCGACAGGGAATTATTCACCCCTCCACTTT. Encoded protein: CAWKATGNYSPLHF.

As to this clone: One end of the junction fails to match germline, which may point to a read error. The chain uses TRBV7-2 and TRBJ1-5; D is unresolved. CDR1 is SGHTA and CDR2 is FQGNSA in the germline V gene. The CDR3 runs 14 residues. The CDR3 DNA is TGTGCCAGCAGCCCAGGATATAGCAATCAGCCCCTGCATTTT. This sequence encodes CASSPGYSNQPLHF.

This clone was counted only a few times. The chain links TRBV6-5 to TRBJ1-6; D uncertain. The CDR3 is made up of 15 amino acids. Trimming left V 2 bases short and J 1 base short, with 6 bases between. Germline values: CDR1 MNHEY, CDR2 SVGAGI. CDR3 loop: CASSYAGSYNSPLHF. In DNA form, the CDR3 reads TGTGCCAGCAGTTACGCGGGATCCTATAATTCACCCCTCCACTTT.

This clone was detected only once. The rearrangement uses TRBV9 and TRBJ2-1, with 8 bases matching TRBD1. Germline values: CDR1 SGDLS, CDR2 YYNGEE. The junction had 17 bases not matched to a gene; V was cut back by 8 bases and J by 4 bases. The CDR3 length is 17 residues. The CDR3 DNA is TGTGCCAGTATCGTAGAGAATATGGGACAGGTGTACAATGAGCAGTTCTTC. Translation: CASIVENMGQVYNEQFF.

There are many counts of this clone. The chain links TRBV2 to TRBJ1-5; D might be TRBD1 (6 bases). With 6 bases removed from V and 0 bases from J, the gap between germline ends came to 12 bases. The germline CDR1 and CDR2 sequences are SNHLY and FYNNEI. The CDR3 spans 15 residues. The DNA of the CDR3 is TGTGCCAGCAGCGAGACAGGTATTAGCAATCAGCCCCAGCATTTT. Translation gives CASSETGISNQPQHF.

Turning to this clone: A junction boundary mismatches the germline segment, possibly from a read error. The rearrangement uses TRBV19 and TRBJ1-3; D gene uncertain. The CDR3 covers 12 residues. Germline CDR1 is LNHDA and CDR2 is SQIVND (reference sequence). The CDR3 spells CASSMGLNTIYF. CDR3 coding DNA: TGTGCCAGTAGTATGGGGTTGAACACTATATATTTT.

This clone was counted at least ten times. With a much larger clone just one base away, this may be a read error. The rearrangement joins TRBV9 to TRBJ1-2; D gene uncertain. The CDR3 sequence is 12 residues long. Germline-derived CDR1 and CDR2 are SGDLS and YYNGEE. CDR3 sequence (DNA): TGTGCCAGCAGCGTAGAAGGCTATGGCTACGCCTTC. Translated: CASSVEGYGYAF.

This clone has a handful of counts. V usage is TRBV5-4 and J usage is TRBJ2-6; maybe TRBD1 (6 bases). Germline V gene sequence: CDR1 SGHNT, CDR2 YYREEE (reference sequence). This CDR3 contains 15 residues. V dropped 4 bases and J dropped 2 bases, with 10 bases sitting between them. Here the CDR3 DNA reads TGTGCCAGCAGCCGCCCAGGGGCTGGGGCCAACGTCCTGACTTTC. Translation gives CASSRPGAGANVLTF. The full variable domain, its missing parts supplied by reference TRBV5-4 and TRBJ2-6, is ETGVTQSPTHLIKTRGQQVTLRCSSQSGHNTVSWYQQALGQGPQFIFQYYREEENGRGNFPPRFSGLQFPNYSSELNVNALELDDSALYLCASSRPGAGANVLTFGAGSRLTVL.

This clone showed up many times. The chain combines TRBV10-3 with TRBJ2-3, with TRBD2 matching over 8 bases. This CDR3 has 14 residues. V lost 6 bases, J lost 1 base, and 3 bases stayed unmatched. Germline V lookup: CDR1 ENHRY, CDR2 SYGVKD. CDR3 nucleotide sequence: TGTGCCATCAGCTTGACTAGCGGCACAGATACGCAGTATTTT. This translates into CAISLTSGTDTQYF.

Many counts were recorded for this clone. The V gene is TRBV27, the J gene TRBJ1-6; TRBD1 is a possible D gene (6 bases). The CDR3 has 16 residues. V shed 5 bases and J shed 2 bases, with 13 bases lying between them. Per the germline V gene, CDR1 is MNHEY and CDR2 is SMNVEV (reference sequence). As DNA, the CDR3 is TGTGCCAGCAGTAAGCTAGACAGGACCTATAATTCACCCCTCCACTTT. It yields the protein CASSKLDRTYNSPLHF.

This clone was recorded at least ten times. The V gene is TRBV6-2 or TRBV6-3, the J gene TRBJ2-6; weak D call: TRBD2 (7 bases). Germline CDR1 MNHEY, CDR2 SVGEGT. This CDR3 has 16 amino acids. V was shortened by 11 bases and J by 0 bases, with 17 bases between the two germline ends. The CDR3: CAGGGGPSSGANVLTF. The CDR3 DNA sequence: TGTGCCGGGGGGGGGGGGCCCAGCTCTGGGGCCAACGTCCTGACTTTC.

V gene TRBV10-3 combines with J gene TRBJ1-6; D is perhaps TRBD1 (6 bases). Trimming stripped 0 bases from V and 5 bases from J, with 14 bases between. The CDR3 extends over 17 amino acids. From germline, CDR1 is ENHRY and CDR2 SYGVKD. The CDR3 DNA follows: TGTGCCATCAGTGAGTCGGGTGGGGGGCCCAATAATTCACCCCTCCACTTT. Translated, it gives CAISESGGGPNNSPLHF.

This clone was seen repeatedly, ten times or more. The chain joins TRBV6-4 to TRBJ2-1; the D gene is possibly TRBD1 (5 bases). This CDR3 spans 16 amino acids. Germline V lookup: CDR1 MRHNA, CDR2 SNTAGT. The V gene lost 0 bases and the J gene lost 7 bases, with 16 bases spanning the gap. As DNA, the CDR3 is TGTGCCAGCAGTGACTCGCCCAGGGAATGGGCGAATGAGCAGTTCTTC. It translates to CASSDSPREWANEQFF.

The chain combines TRBV20-1 with TRBJ2-3, with D maybe TRBD2 (6 bases). Germline V gene lookup returns CDR1 DFQATT and CDR2 SNEGSKA (reference sequence). Trimming removed 8 bases at V and 1 base at J, with 16 bases between. The CDR3 loop spans 14 amino acids. CDR3 nucleotides: TGCAGTTCTCTAGCGCTAGGAGGCACAGATACGCAGTATTTT. Amino acids: CSSLALGGTDTQYF.

The chain has TRBV20-1 and TRBJ1-2; D is unclear. The germline gives CDR1 DFQATT, CDR2 SNEGSKA (reference sequence). V lost 6 bases, J lost 2 bases, and 10 bases lay in between. The CDR3 has 12 amino acids. CDR3 region: CSASYMNYGYTF. CDR3 coding DNA: TGCAGTGCGTCCTACATGAACTATGGCTACACCTTC.

This clone was detected ten times or more. The chain links TRBV6-5 to TRBJ2-1; 7 bases align to TRBD1. This CDR3 has 16 amino acids. The junction had 6 bases not matched to a gene; V was cut back by 2 bases and J by 2 bases. Germline CDR1 and CDR2: MNHEY and SVGAGI. CDR3 protein: CASSYATGDPYNEQFF. The CDR3 bases are TGTGCCAGCAGTTACGCCACAGGGGACCCCTACAATGAGCAGTTCTTC.

This clone was detected a few times. V is TRBV7-2 and J is TRBJ2-1; TRBD2 matches 7 bases. The CDR3 contains 16 residues. After removal of 5 bases from V and 8 bases from J, the junction contained 15 bases not matched to a gene. Germline V gene data show CDR1 as SGHTA and CDR2 as FQGNSA. CDR3 in amino acids: CASSVFASGGSDEQFF. The CDR3 DNA reads TGTGCCAGCAGCGTTTTCGCTAGCGGAGGAAGCGATGAGCAGTTCTTC. The variable domain in full, completed from reference TRBV7-2 and TRBJ2-1, reads GAGVSQSPSNKVTEKGKDVELRCDPISGHTALYWYRQSLGQGLEFLIYFQGNSAPDKSGLPSDRFSAERTGGSVSTLTIQRTQQEDSAVYLCASSVFASGGSDEQFFGPGTRLTVL.

A few counts support this clone. This chain connects TRBV6-1 to TRBJ1-5; no clear D gene. The CDR3 has 13 amino acids. Germline CDR1 and CDR2: MNHNS and SASEGT. Trimming stripped 6 bases from V and 3 bases from J, with 9 bases between. Here the CDR3 reads CASRNGHNQPQHF. DNA for the CDR3: TGTGCCAGCAGAAACGGGCACAATCAGCCCCAGCATTTT.

This clone was recorded many times. The rearrangement links TRBV5-6 to TRBJ1-1; D is ambiguous. The V end lost 7 bases, the J end lost 1 base, and 5 bases lay between the germline ends. The V gene's germline CDR1 is SGHDT and CDR2 YYEEEE. The CDR3 consists of 11 residues. The DNA of the CDR3 is TGTGCCAGCCGGGGGAACACTGAAGCTTTCTTT. Translating it yields CASRGNTEAFF.

This clone was seen ten or more times. The chain uses TRBV6-2 or TRBV6-3 and TRBJ1-1, with TRBD1 as a possible D gene (5 bases). Germline V CDR1 and CDR2: MNHEY, SVGEGT. The CDR3 is 16 residues long. Trimming removed 0 bases from V and 5 bases from J, with 16 bases in between. Here the CDR3 DNA reads TGTGCCAGCAGTTACTCGGGGGGGTCTGGCGGAACTGAAGCTTTCTTT. It codes for CASSYSGGSGGTEAFF.

Here the CDR3 reads CSARDGRETGELFF. CDR3 DNA: TGCAGTGCTAGAGATGGAAGGGAAACCGGGGAGCTGTTTTTT. This chain links TRBV20-1 with TRBJ2-2; D gene unclear. This CDR3 spans 14 amino acids. V was clipped by 0 bases and J by 5 bases, with 10 bases between them. Germline loops: CDR1 DFQATT, CDR2 SNEGSKA (reference sequence).

Notes on this clone: Additional DNA sequences in this sample encode the identical CDR3. J is TRBJ1-1 and V is TRBV2, with D tentatively TRBD1 (6 bases). Trimming shortened V by 0 bases and J by 14 bases, and 19 bases separated the two germline ends. The CDR3 is 14 amino acids. Per germline, CDR1 SNHLY and CDR2 FYNNEI. In nucleotides, the CDR3 is TGTGCCAGCAGTGAAGCCGGCCAGGGGAGCGGAGCGTTCTTT. Amino acids: CASSEAGQGSGAFF.

This clone was seen ten or more times. The J gene is TRBJ1-4, the V gene TRBV12-3 or TRBV12-4, with a possible D match to TRBD1 (5 bases). This CDR3 has 15 amino acids. Trimming pared 2 bases from V and 4 bases from J, leaving 11 bases between. As DNA, the CDR3 is TGTGCCAGCAGTTTATTTGGACAAATTAATGAAAAACTGTTTTTT. As protein: CASSLFGQINEKLFF.

This clone was counted at least ten times. V gene TRBV30 combines with J gene TRBJ2-2; D could derive from TRBD1 or TRBD2 (6 bases each). The CDR3 is 15 residues long. V gave up 0 bases and J gave up 3 bases, with 11 bases separating them. CDR1 is GTSNPN, CDR2 SVGIG, per germline (reference sequence). The chain's CDR3 is CAWSVGGKDTGELFF. The CDR3 DNA sequence: TGTGCCTGGAGTGTAGGGGGGAAGGACACCGGGGAGCTGTTTTTT.

The chain has TRBV30 and TRBJ2-3, with D possibly being TRBD1 (6 bases). The CDR3 spans 13 residues. V lost 4 bases and J 6 bases, leaving 14 bases between the germline ends. From germline, CDR1 is GTSNPN and CDR2 SVGIG (reference sequence). The CDR3 loop reads CAWTGASRDTQYF. The DNA of the CDR3 is TGTGCCTGGACAGGGGCCTCTAGGGATACGCAGTATTTT.